This T cell receptor (beta chain) was identified during a study of shared clonotypes between healthy human individuals. Assay: immunoSEQ multiplex PCR; the TCRdb copy retains only in-frame clones and omits some. The sample consists of roughly 2.5 million clones, around 90% of them appearing once. Trimming cost V 0 bases and J 5 bases, with 13 bases left between them. The germline gives CDR1 MNHNS, CDR2 SASEGT. This CDR3 is 15 amino acids long. The genes are TRBV6-1 and TRBJ1-2, with D possibly being TRBD1 (5 bases). Specimen: naive CD4+ T cells sorted from blood. Indicated subset: CD45RA+ positively selected. The clonotype originates from a man aged 18 to 30 in good health. The CDR3 spells CASSEAHQGSYGYTF. CDR3 DNA sequence: TGTGCCAGCAGTGAAGCGCACCAGGGTTCGTATGGCTACACCTTC.